Listed below are T cell receptor beta chains from one sample, sequenced in a study of CD8 T cells in ankylosing spondylitis. TCRdb ran MiXCR on the 5' RACE reads and lists one entry per CDR3 protein. The data contain about 330,000 distinct CDR3 sequences, around 8% of them singletons. The sample was blood, either unsorted or a sorted T cell fraction (not recorded which). Receptors were obtained from a male donor with ankylosing spondylitis. Both conserved end residues are part of each CDR3. D genes are given only for firm matches. Clone sizes are given selectively: once, few, many, or a class where the clone is expanded.

TRBV6-1	.	.	TRBJ1-2	TGTGCCAGCATCCCCGGGGGATCACAGATTAACTATGGCTACACCTTC	CASIPGGSQINYGYTF
TRBV4-1	.	TRBD2	TRBJ2-1	TGCGCCAGCAGCCAAGCGTCGGGACTAGCGGGAGGTGGTAATGAGCAGTTCTTC	CASSQASGLAGGGNEQFF
TRBV7-2	few	TRBD2	TRBJ2-1	TGTGCCAGCAGCTCCAGGCTAGCGGGAGATATTGAGCAGTTCTTC	CASSSRLAGDIEQFF
TRBV4-3	many	TRBD2	TRBJ2-1	TGCGCCAGCAGCCAGTCTAGCGGGAGGGCCTACAATGAGCAGTTCTTC	CASSQSSGRAYNEQFF
TRBV18	.	TRBD1	TRBJ2-7	TGTGCCAGCTCACCACCGACAGGGTCCCACGAGCAGTACTTC	CASSPPTGSHEQYF
TRBV7-3	few	TRBD1	TRBJ2-7	TGTGCCAGCAGCTTAACGGACAGGAGCTCCTACGAGCAGTACTTC	CASSLTDRSSYEQYF
TRBV12-3/TRBV12-4	few	.	TRBJ2-7	TGTGCCAGCAGTAGCCTCGCGGGGTCGGCCTACGAGCAGTACTTC	CASSSLAGSAYEQYF
TRBV12-3/TRBV12-4	.	.	TRBJ2-7	TGTGCCAGCAGTACAGACACCCTGATCGGGCAGTACTTC	CASSTDTLIGQYF
TRBV5-6	few	.	TRBJ1-1	TGTGCCAGCAGCGACGTGGGGCACCTAAACACTGAAGCTTTCTTT	CASSDVGHLNTEAFF
TRBV10-3	.	TRBD1	TRBJ2-3	TGTGCCATCAGGGACATACAGGGGTCAATCGATACGCAGTATTTT	CAIRDIQGSIDTQYF
TRBV29-1	.	.	TRBJ1-2	TGCAGCGTTGAAGATCCATGGGGTTCTAACTATGGCTACACCTTC	CSVEDPWGSNYGYTF
TRBV29-1	.	TRBD1	TRBJ2-2	TGCAGCGTTGACCTTGGACCCGACAGGGTGAACACCGGGGAGCTGTTTTTT	CSVDLGPDRVNTGELFF
TRBV20-1	many	.	TRBJ1-5	TGCAGTGCTAGTACAGGGCGGCCCCAGCATTTT	CSASTGRPQHF
TRBV21-1	.	.	TRBJ2-3	TGTGCCAGCAGAGGGACAGGGGAGTTCCCAGATACGCAGTATTTT	CASRGTGEFPDTQYF
TRBV15	.	.	TRBJ2-1	TGTGCCACCAGCAGAGCGGAGAGTTTCTACAATGAGCAGTTCTTC	CATSRAESFYNEQFF
TRBV28	.	.	TRBJ2-7	TGTGCCAGCAGGGGGATCGGGGGCGAGCAGTACTTC	CASRGIGGEQYF
TRBV7-7	many	TRBD1	TRBJ2-1	TGTGCTAGCAGCTTAGAGCAGGGGGCCACCTACAATGAGCAGTTCTTC	CASSLEQGATYNEQFF
TRBV4-2	many	TRBD2	TRBJ2-3	TGTGCCAGCAGCCCGGGTGCGGGAGTAGGAGATACGCAGTATTTT	CASSPGAGVGDTQYF
TRBV7-2	few	.	TRBJ2-2	TGTGCCAGCAGCTTAGTCTACTCCGGGGAGCTGTTTTTT	CASSLVYSGELFF
TRBV5-1	.	TRBD2	TRBJ2-7	TGCGCCAGCAGCCCCCAGGGACTAGCTTACGAGCAGTACTTC	CASSPQGLAYEQYF
TRBV5-1	few	.	TRBJ1-1	TGCGCCAGCAGCTTGGTTTTGGGGGACCACACTGAAGCTTTCTTT	CASSLVLGDHTEAFF
TRBV29-1	many	TRBD1	TRBJ2-7	TGCAGCGTCGCCAGGGGGCGCGTCGACTACGAGCAGTACTTC	CSVARGRVDYEQYF
TRBV28	few	.	TRBJ2-1	TGTGCCAGCAGTCCGGGTCCTAGCTCCTACAATGAGCAGTTCTTC	CASSPGPSSYNEQFF
TRBV29-1	.	.	TRBJ2-7	TGCAGCGTAGTCGACAGCATCTACGAGCAGTACTTC	CSVVDSIYEQYF
TRBV11-2	many	TRBD1	TRBJ2-1	TGTGCCAGCAGCTTAGAGGGCAGGGGGCAGAATGAGCAGTTCTTC	CASSLEGRGQNEQFF
TRBV7-6	.	.	TRBJ2-1	TGTGCCAGCAGCTTTGGGGGGTCGGGTGAGCAGTTCTTC	CASSFGGSGEQFF
TRBV2	.	.	TRBJ2-4	TGTGCCAGCAGCCTACAGGATTCAGCCAAAAACATTCAGTACTTC	CASSLQDSAKNIQYF
TRBV27	few	TRBD2	TRBJ2-7	TGTGCCAGCAGTGGGGGGGTATACGAGCAGTACTTC	CASSGGVYEQYF
TRBV20-1	many	TRBD1	TRBJ2-5	TGCAGTGCGACGAGTTCAGGGGGCCAAGAGACCCAGTACTTC	CSATSSGGQETQYF
TRBV7-9	.	.	TRBJ2-1	TGTGCCAGCAGCTTGCAGGGGACCTCTTCCTGGCAGTTCTTC	CASSLQGTSSWQFF
TRBV7-6	.	TRBD1	TRBJ2-1	TGTGCCAGCAGCTCGTACGGGACAGGGAAAGATGAGCAGTTCTTC	CASSSYGTGKDEQFF
TRBV5-1	few	.	TRBJ2-7	TGCGCCAGCAGCGTACAGGGAAGCTCCTACGAGCAGTACTTC	CASSVQGSSYEQYF
TRBV4-2	.	.	TRBJ2-1	TGTGCCAGCAGCCTCCCCCGACAATACAATGAGCAGTTCTTC	CASSLPRQYNEQFF